Described below is a single T cell receptor beta chain sequence and its context. No antigen is known for it. Only in-frame clones appear in the TCRdb table, and some are missing; sequencing was by immunoSEQ multiplex PCR. The sample yields around 130,000 clones, about 91% seen once. This sample was included in a study of T cell responses to AZD1222 COVID-19 vaccine. Overall study findings and caveats: Donors in the cohort were predominantly white British and more often female, and clonal diversity was possibly underestimated. No day 14 peak samples; only post-peak repertoires were characterized.

Germline loops: CDR1 SEHNR, CDR2 FQNEAQ (reference sequence). This CDR3 has 16 residues. J gave up 4 bases and V 4 bases, and 3 bases lay outside the gene matches. The sequencing used peripheral blood, collected 28 days after the second AZD1222 dose. This sequence joins TRBV7-9 and TRBJ2-3, with 15 bases identical to TRBD2. The origin of this receptor is an adult who received the AZD1222 COVID-19 vaccine. CDR3 sequence (DNA): TGTGCCAGCAGCTCCTGGACTAGCGGGAGGGCAGATACGCAGTATTTT. It codes for CASSSWTSGRADTQYF.